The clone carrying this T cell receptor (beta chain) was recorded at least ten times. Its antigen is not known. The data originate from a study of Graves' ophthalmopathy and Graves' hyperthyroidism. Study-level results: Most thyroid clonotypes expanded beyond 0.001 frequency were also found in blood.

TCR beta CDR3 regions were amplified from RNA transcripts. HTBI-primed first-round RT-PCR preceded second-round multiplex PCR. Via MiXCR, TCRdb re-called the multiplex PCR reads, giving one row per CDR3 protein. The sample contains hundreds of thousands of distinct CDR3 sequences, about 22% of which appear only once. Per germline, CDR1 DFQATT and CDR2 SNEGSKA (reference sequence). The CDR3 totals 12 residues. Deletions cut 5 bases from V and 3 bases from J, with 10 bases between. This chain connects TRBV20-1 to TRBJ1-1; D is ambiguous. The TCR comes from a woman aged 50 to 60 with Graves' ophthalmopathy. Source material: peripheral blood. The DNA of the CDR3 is TGCAGTGCTCTACGGGCGTACACTGAAGCTTTCTTT. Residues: CSALRAYTEAFF.